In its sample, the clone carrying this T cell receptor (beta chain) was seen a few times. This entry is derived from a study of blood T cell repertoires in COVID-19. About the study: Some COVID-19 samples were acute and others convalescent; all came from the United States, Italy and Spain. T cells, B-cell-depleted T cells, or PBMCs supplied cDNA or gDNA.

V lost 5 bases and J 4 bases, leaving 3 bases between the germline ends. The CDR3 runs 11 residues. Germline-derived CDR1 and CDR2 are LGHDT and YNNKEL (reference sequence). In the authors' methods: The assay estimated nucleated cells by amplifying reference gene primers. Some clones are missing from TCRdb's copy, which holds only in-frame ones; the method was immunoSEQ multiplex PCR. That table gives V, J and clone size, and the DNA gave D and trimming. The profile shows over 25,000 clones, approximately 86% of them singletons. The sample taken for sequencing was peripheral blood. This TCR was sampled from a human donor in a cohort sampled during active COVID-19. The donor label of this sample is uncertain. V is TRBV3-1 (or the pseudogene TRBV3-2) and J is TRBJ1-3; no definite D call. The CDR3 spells CASSSGNTIYF. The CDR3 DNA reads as TGTGCCAGCAGCTCAGGAAACACCATATATTTT.